This paragraph reports one T cell receptor (beta chain). The CDR3 loop spans 16 amino acids. Germline CDR1 reads LGHNA; CDR2 reads YNFKEQ. The V gene end was trimmed by 0 bases and the J gene end by 4 bases; junction bases not matched to a gene: 8. MiXCR, applied by TCRdb to the 5' RACE reads, yields one record per CDR3 protein. There are about 17,000 distinct CDR3 sequences in the sample; over 5.5% occur only once, and approximately 7% lies in the top ten. The data were obtained in a study of early T cells in non-severe SARS-CoV-2 infection. On the study more broadly: Sequenced bulk RNA came from whole blood that was unsorted, and chains were unpaired.

The sequence was collected from an adult who was a healthcare worker with PCR-confirmed SARS-CoV-2 infection or an uninfected control (not recorded which). This sequence joins TRBV4-2 and TRBJ1-2, with 7 bases identical to TRBD1. The input for sequencing was whole blood, taken at baseline. The CDR3 DNA reads as TGTGCCAGCAGCCAAGATCTAACAGGGGCGATCTATGGCTACACCTTC. Its translation: CASSQDLTGAIYGYTF.